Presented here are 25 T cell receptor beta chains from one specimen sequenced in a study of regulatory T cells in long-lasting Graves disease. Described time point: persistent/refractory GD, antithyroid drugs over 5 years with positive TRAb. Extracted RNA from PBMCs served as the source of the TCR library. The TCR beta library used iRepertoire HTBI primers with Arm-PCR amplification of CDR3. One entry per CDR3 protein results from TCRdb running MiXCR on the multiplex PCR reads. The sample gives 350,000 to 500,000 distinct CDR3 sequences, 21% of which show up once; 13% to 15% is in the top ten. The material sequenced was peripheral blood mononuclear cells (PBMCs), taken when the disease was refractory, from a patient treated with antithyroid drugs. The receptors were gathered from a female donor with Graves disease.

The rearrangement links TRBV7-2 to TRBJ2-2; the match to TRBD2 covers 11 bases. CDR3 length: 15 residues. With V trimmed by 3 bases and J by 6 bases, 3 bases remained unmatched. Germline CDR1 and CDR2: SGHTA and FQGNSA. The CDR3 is CASSFLAGGSGELFF. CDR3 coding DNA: TGTGCCAGCAGCTTCCTAGCGGGAGGATCCGGGGAGCTGTTTTTT.

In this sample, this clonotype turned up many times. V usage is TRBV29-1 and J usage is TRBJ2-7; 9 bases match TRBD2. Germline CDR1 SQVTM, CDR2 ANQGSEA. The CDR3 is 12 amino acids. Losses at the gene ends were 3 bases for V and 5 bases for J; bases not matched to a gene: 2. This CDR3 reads CSVEGLADEQYF. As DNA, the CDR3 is TGCAGCGTTGAGGGACTAGCAGACGAGCAGTACTTC.

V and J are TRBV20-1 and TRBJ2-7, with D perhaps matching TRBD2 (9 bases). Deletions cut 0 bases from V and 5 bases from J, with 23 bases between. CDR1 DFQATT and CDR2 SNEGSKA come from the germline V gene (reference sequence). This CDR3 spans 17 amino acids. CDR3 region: CSARDHRGTSFVNEQYF. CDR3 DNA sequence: TGCAGTGCTAGAGATCACAGGGGGACTAGCTTTGTAAACGAGCAGTACTTC.

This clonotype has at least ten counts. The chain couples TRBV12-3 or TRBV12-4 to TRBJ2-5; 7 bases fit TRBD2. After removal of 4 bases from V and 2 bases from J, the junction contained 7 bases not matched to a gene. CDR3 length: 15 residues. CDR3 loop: CASSYLAVTQETQYF. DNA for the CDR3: TGTGCCAGCAGTTACCTAGCGGTCACACAAGAGACCCAGTACTTC.

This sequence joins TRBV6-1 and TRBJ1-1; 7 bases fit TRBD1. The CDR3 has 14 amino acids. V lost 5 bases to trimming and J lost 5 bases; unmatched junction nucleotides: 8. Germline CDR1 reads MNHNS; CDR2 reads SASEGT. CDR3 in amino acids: CASSIRQGSTEAFF. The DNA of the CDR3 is TGTGCCAGCAGTATACGACAGGGTTCTACTGAAGCTTTCTTT.

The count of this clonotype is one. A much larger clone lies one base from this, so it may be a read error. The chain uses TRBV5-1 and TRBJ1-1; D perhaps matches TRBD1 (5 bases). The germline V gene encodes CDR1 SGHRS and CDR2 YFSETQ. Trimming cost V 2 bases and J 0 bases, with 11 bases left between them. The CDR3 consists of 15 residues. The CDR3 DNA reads TGCGCCAGCAGCTTCGGGGCAGCACTGAACACTGAAGCTTTCTTT. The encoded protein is CASSFGAALNTEAFF.

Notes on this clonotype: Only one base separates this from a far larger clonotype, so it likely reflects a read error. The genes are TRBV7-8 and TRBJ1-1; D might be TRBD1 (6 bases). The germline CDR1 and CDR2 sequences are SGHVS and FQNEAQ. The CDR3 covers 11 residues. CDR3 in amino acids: CAGSLHRVAFF. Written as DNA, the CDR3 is TGTGCCGGCAGCTTACACAGGGTAGCTTTCTTT.

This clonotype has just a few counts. The CDR3 DNA sequence: TGTGCCAGCAGTCGAGGACCGGGACTAGTCATGGAGCAGTACTTC. It encodes CASSRGPGLVMEQYF. The V and J genes are TRBV6-1 and TRBJ2-7; 8 nucleotides align to TRBD2. V shed 5 bases, J shed 7 bases, and the junction held 13 bases outside the gene matches. This CDR3 contains 15 residues. Germline CDR1 is MNHNS and CDR2 is SASEGT.

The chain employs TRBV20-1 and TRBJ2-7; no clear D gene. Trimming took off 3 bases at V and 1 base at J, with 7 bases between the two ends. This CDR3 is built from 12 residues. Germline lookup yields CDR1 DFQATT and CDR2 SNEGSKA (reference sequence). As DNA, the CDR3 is TGCAGTGCTAGCCCAGCGTCCTACGAGCAGTACTTC. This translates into CSASPASYEQYF.

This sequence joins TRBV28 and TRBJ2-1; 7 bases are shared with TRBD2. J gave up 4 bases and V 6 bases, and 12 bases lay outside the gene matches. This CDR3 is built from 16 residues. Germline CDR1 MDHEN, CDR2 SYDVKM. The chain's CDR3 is CASSRKGGNWYNEQFF. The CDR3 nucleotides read TGTGCCAGCAGCCGAAAGGGAGGGAACTGGTACAATGAGCAGTTCTTC.

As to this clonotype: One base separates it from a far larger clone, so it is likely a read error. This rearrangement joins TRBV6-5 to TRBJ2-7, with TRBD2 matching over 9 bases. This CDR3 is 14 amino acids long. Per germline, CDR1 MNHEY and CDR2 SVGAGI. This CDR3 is CASSFQRGAYGQYF. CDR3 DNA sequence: TGTGCCAGCAGTTTCCAGCGGGGGGCCTACGGGCAGTACTTC.

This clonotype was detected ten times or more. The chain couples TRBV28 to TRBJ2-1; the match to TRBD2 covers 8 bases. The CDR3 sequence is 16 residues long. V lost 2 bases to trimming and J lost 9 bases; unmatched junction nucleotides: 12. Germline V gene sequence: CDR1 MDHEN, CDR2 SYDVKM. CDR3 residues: CASSLNREGALGEQFF. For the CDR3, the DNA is TGTGCCAGCAGTTTAAACCGGGAGGGTGCGTTGGGTGAGCAGTTCTTC.

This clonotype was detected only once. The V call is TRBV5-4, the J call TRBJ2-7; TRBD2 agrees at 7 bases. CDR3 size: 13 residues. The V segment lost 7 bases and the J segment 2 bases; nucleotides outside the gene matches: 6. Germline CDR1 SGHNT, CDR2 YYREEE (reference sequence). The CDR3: CASSAGATYEQYF. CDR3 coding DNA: TGTGCCAGCTCGGCGGGAGCCACCTACGAGCAGTACTTC.

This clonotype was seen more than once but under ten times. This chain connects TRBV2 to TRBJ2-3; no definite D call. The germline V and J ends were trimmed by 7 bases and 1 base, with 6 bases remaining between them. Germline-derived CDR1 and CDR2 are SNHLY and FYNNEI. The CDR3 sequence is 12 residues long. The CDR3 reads CASISGTDTQYF. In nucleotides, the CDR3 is TGTGCCAGCATCTCGGGCACAGATACGCAGTATTTT.

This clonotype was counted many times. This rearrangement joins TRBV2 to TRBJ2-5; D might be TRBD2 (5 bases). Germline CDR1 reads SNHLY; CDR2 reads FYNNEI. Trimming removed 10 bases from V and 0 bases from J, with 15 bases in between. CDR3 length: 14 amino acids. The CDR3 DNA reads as TGTGCCACCGAGGAGGTTTCGTACCAAGAGACCCAGTACTTC. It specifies CATEEVSYQETQYF. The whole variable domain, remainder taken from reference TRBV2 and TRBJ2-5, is EPEVTQTPSHQVTQMGQEVILRCVPISNHLYFYWYRQILGQKVEFLVSFYNNEISEKSEIFDDQFSVERPDGSNFTLKIRSTKLEDSAMYFCATEEVSYQETQYFGPGTRLLVL.

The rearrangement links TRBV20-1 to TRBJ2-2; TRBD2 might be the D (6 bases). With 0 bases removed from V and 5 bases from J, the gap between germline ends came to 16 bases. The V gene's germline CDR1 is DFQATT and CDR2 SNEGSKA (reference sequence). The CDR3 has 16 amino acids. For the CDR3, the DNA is TGCAGTGCTAGAGATAACAGGAGGGCGCCAACCGGGGAGCTGTTTTTT. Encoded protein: CSARDNRRAPTGELFF.

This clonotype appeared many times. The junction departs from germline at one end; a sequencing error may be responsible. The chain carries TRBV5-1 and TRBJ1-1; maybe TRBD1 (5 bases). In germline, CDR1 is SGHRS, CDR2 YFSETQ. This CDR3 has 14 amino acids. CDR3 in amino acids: CASSPGGGNTEAFF. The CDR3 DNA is TGTGCCAGCAGCCCCGGGGGGGGAAACACTGAAGCTTTCTTT.

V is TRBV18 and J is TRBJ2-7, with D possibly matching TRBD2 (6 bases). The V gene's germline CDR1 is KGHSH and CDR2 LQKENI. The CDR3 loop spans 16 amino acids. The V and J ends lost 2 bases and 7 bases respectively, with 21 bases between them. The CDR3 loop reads CASSPFTGTGEEEQYF. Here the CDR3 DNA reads TGTGCCAGCTCACCATTCACCGGGACTGGGGAGGAGGAGCAGTACTTC.

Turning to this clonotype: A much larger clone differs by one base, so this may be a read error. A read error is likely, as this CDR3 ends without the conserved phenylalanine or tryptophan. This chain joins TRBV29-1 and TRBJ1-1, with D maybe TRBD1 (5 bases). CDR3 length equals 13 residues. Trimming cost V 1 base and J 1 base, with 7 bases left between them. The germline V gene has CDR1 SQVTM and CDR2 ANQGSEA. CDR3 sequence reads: CSVEGRENTEAFS. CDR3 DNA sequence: TGCAGCGTTGAAGGCAGGGAGAACACTGAAGCTTTCTCT.

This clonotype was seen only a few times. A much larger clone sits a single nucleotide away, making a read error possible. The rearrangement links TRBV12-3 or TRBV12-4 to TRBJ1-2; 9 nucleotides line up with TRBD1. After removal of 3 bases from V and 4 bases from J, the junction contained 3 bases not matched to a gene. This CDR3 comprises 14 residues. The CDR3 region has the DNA TGTGCCAGCAGTTTCGGGACAGGGCCCTATGGCTACACCTTC. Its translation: CASSFGTGPYGYTF.

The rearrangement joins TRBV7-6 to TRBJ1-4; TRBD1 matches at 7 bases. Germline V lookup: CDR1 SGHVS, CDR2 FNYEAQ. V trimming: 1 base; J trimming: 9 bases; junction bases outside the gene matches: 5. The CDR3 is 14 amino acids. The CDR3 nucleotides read TGTGCCAGCAGCTTAGAGACAGGGACAAAAAAACTGTTTTTT. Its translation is CASSLETGTKKLFF.

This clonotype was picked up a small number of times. The CDR3: CASSGQGRNEQFF. CDR3 nucleotides: TGTGCCAGCAGTGGGCAGGGGCGCAATGAGCAGTTCTTC. V gene TRBV28 combines with J gene TRBJ2-1, with TRBD1 as a possible D gene (6 bases). CDR3 size: 13 residues. The ends were cut back, 5 bases at V and 6 bases at J, with 11 bases in the middle. Looked up from germline, CDR1 is MDHEN and CDR2 is SYDVKM.

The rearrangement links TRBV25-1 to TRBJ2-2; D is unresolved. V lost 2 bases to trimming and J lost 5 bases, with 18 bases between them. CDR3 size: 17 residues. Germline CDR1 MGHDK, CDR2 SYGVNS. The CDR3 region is CASSELGTRTGTGELFF. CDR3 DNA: TGTGCCAGCAGTGAACTAGGCACCCGAACTGGGACCGGGGAGCTGTTTTTT.

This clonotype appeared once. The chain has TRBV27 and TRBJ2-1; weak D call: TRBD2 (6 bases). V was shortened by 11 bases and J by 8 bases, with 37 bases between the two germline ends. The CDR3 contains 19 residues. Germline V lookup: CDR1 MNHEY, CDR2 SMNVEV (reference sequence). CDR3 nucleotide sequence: TGTGCCGCTTGTTCAGCTCCGGTGCGGGGACCCAAATCGGGGGATGAGCAGTTCTTC. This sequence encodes CAACSAPVRGPKSGDEQFF.

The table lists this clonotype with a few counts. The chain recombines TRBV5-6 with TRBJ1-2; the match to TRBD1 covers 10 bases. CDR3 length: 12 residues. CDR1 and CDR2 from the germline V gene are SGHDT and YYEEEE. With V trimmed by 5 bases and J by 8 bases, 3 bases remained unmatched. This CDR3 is CASRTGGEGYTF. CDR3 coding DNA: TGTGCCAGCAGGACAGGGGGCGAGGGCTACACCTTC.